Presented here are 9 T cell receptor beta chains from one specimen sequenced in a study of OX40 agonist ivuxolimab in advanced cancers. Only in-frame clones appear in the TCRdb table, and some are missing; sequencing was by immunoSEQ multiplex PCR. The top ten clones hold around 0.45% of a sample with tens of thousands of clones, approximately 90% of them seen once. The sample here was CD4+ or CD8+ T cells sorted from blood, taken in a trial of the OX40 agonist ivuxolimab. These receptors all stem from an adult with an advanced solid tumor such as melanoma, head and neck, liver or kidney cancer.

In this sample, this clone turned up a few times. The chain joins TRBV19 to TRBJ1-5; the match to TRBD1 covers 8 bases. The CDR3 has 13 amino acids. Germline CDR1 and CDR2: LNHDA and SQIVND (reference sequence). The V segment lost 7 bases and the J segment 5 bases; nucleotides outside the gene matches: 4. In DNA form, the CDR3 reads TGTGCCAGTACAGGGGGCGCCTATCAGCCCCAGCATTTT. It yields the protein CASTGGAYQPQHF.

This clone was seen only once. This chain connects TRBV9 to TRBJ1-4; tentative D call: TRBD1 (5 bases). Germline loops: CDR1 SGDLS, CDR2 YYNGEE. Trimming took 4 bases from V and 2 from J, leaving 9 bases between them. The CDR3 totals 14 residues. The CDR3 DNA sequence: TGTGCCAGCAGCCCCGGGGGGACTAATGAAAAACTGTTTTTT. Residues: CASSPGGTNEKLFF. The full variable domain, rest sourced from reference TRBV9 and TRBJ1-4, is DSGVTQTPKHLITATGQRVTLRCSPRSGDLSVYWYQQSLDQGLQFLIQYYNGEERAKGNILERFSAQQFPDLHSELNLSSLELGDSALYFCASSPGGTNEKLFFGSGTQLSVL.

The gene calls are TRBV5-6 and TRBJ2-7, with TRBD1 as a possible D gene (6 bases). There are 13 residues in the CDR3. In germline, CDR1 is SGHDT, CDR2 YYEEEE. Trimming cost V 2 bases and J 4 bases, with 10 bases left between them. CDR3 loop: CASSFLRGYEQYF. CDR3 DNA sequence: TGTGCCAGCAGCTTCCTCAGGGGATACGAGCAGTACTTC.

V is TRBV18 and J is TRBJ1-2; D perhaps matches TRBD1 (5 bases). The ends were cut back, 3 bases at V and 2 bases at J, with 10 bases in the middle. Per germline, CDR1 KGHSH and CDR2 LQKENI. The CDR3 runs to 14 residues. CDR3 in amino acids: CASSPGPLNYGYTF. CDR3 DNA: TGTGCCAGCTCACCGGGACCTTTGAACTATGGCTACACCTTC.

The genes are TRBV7-6 and TRBJ2-1; weak D call: TRBD1 (6 bases). The CDR3 is 14 amino acids. V shed 6 bases and J shed 5 bases, with 14 bases lying between them. Germline V gives CDR1 SGHVS, CDR2 FNYEAQ. CDR3: CASSFGTTDNEQFF. The CDR3 DNA sequence: TGTGCCAGCAGTTTCGGGACAACTGACAATGAGCAGTTCTTC.

The V and J genes are TRBV19 and TRBJ1-1; D is perhaps TRBD1 (5 bases). V shed 8 bases and J shed 3 bases, with 13 bases lying between them. This CDR3 is 13 amino acids long. Germline V lookup: CDR1 LNHDA, CDR2 SQIVND (reference sequence). The CDR3 bases are TGTGCCAGTCGACGACAGAGAGACACTGAAGCTTTCTTT. It yields the protein CASRRQRDTEAFF.

The chain links TRBV5-1 to TRBJ1-3; D unresolved. The CDR3 extends over 13 amino acids. Trimming pared 4 bases from V and 5 bases from J, leaving 10 bases between. Germline assignment: CDR1 SGHRS and CDR2 YFSETQ. The CDR3 loop is CASSPLGRNTIYF. The CDR3, as DNA: TGCGCCAGCAGCCCCCTCGGCCGAAACACCATATATTTT.

This clone was picked up one time. The CDR3 DNA follows: TGTGCCAGCAGCCGATACCTGACAGGGAACACTGAAGCTTTCTTT. It translates to CASSRYLTGNTEAFF. The chain employs TRBV5-6 and TRBJ1-1; possibly TRBD1 for D (6 bases). Per germline, CDR1 SGHDT and CDR2 YYEEEE. The CDR3 is 15 residues long. Between the trimmed V and J ends, which lost 4 bases and 1 base, there was a span of 14 bases.

The chain combines TRBV6-1 with TRBJ1-5, with a weak D call TRBD1 (5 bases). Looked up from germline, CDR1 is MNHNS and CDR2 is SASEGT. The CDR3 consists of 13 residues. V gave up 2 bases and J gave up 4 bases, with 6 bases separating them. The CDR3 bases are TGTGCCAGCAGTGAAAAGGGGAATCAGCCCCAGCATTTT. Translation: CASSEKGNQPQHF.